This is a list of T cell receptor beta chains from one sample in a study of blood T cell repertoires in COVID-19. Profiling relied on immunoSEQ multiplex PCR, and the TCRdb table lists in-frame clones only, not all of them. The data hold 150,000 to 200,000 clones, with approximately 87% observed a single time. Input material: peripheral blood. Receptors were obtained from a woman in her 70s with COVID-19, enrolled during active disease. Both conserved end residues are part of each CDR3. The D gene is left open where the match is weak. Size is omitted from some rows. Given values are once, few, many or a class for expanded clones.

abundance | j_gene | d_gene | v_gene | CDR3aa | CDR3nt
. | TRBJ2-5 | . | TRBV18 | CASSGAPGETQYF | TGTGCCAGCTCAGGTGCCCCGGGTGAGACCCAGTACTTC
. | TRBJ2-2 | TRBD1 | TRBV2 | CASSYPRGPAGELFF | TGTGCCAGCAGTTACCCCAGGGGGCCGGCCGGGGAGCTGTTTTTT
. | TRBJ1-1 | . | TRBV5-1 | CASSLLGKAFF | TGCGCCAGCAGCTTGTTGGGCAAAGCTTTCTTT
. | TRBJ2-7 | TRBD1 | TRBV11-2 | CASSMDRSSYEQYF | TGTGCCAGCAGCATGGACAGGTCCTCCTACGAGCAGTACTTC
. | TRBJ2-7 | . | TRBV3-1/TRBV3-2 | CASSTNYEQYF | TGTGCCAGCAGCACAAATTACGAGCAGTACTTC
. | TRBJ2-1 | . | TRBV19 | CASKSSDAARSYNEQFF | TGTGCCAGTAAAAGTTCGGATGCGGCCCGCTCCTACAATGAGCAGTTCTTC
. | TRBJ1-6 | . | TRBV28 | CASSLLQGNNSPLHF | TGTGCCAGCAGTTTACTTCAGGGCAATAATTCACCCCTCCACTTT
. | TRBJ1-2 | . | TRBV5-1 | CASSPMGEAGYTF | TGCGCCAGCAGCCCGATGGGAGAAGCTGGCTACACCTTC
. | TRBJ2-7 | TRBD1 | TRBV19 | CASSSDRALREQYF | TGTGCCAGTAGTTCGGACAGGGCCCTCAGGGAGCAGTACTTC
. | TRBJ2-1 | TRBD2 | TRBV3-1/TRBV3-2 | CASSPLAGGYNEQFF | TGTGCCAGCAGCCCACTAGCGGGGGGCTACAATGAGCAGTTCTTC
. | TRBJ1-2 | TRBD1 | TRBV25-1 | CASSDETGLGGYTF | TGTGCCAGCAGTGATGAGACAGGGCTTGGTGGCTACACCTTC
. | TRBJ1-2 | . | TRBV3-1/TRBV3-2 | CASSSTGNYGYTF | TGTGCCAGCAGCTCTACAGGGAACTATGGCTACACCTTC
. | TRBJ1-4 | . | TRBV6-1 | CASSEPGINEKLFF | TGTGCCAGCAGTGAACCAGGGATAAATGAAAAACTGTTTTTT
. | TRBJ2-7 | TRBD2 | TRBV3-1/TRBV3-2 | CASSAGSGVTYEQYF | TGTGCCAGCAGTGCTGGTAGCGGGGTTACCTACGAGCAGTACTTC
. | TRBJ2-4 | . | TRBV13 | CASSLLSGSDIQYF | TGTGCCAGCAGCTTACTCTCCGGGTCGGACATTCAGTACTTC
. | TRBJ1-2 | . | TRBV7-2 | CASSLAGQFYGYTF | TGTGCCAGCAGCTTAGCGGGGCAGTTTTATGGCTACACCTTC
. | TRBJ1-2 | . | TRBV28 | CASSLRDGSRGYTF | TGTGCCAGCAGCTTACGGGACGGGAGTAGGGGCTACACCTTC
. | TRBJ1-3 | TRBD1 | TRBV5-1 | CASSWGQGLDGNTIYF | TGCGCCAGCAGCTGGGGACAGGGTTTGGACGGAAACACCATATATTTT
. | TRBJ2-3 | TRBD2 | TRBV9 | CASSASRLAGGGNTQYF | TGTGCCAGCAGCGCCTCAAGACTAGCGGGGGGGGGCAATACGCAGTATTTT
. | TRBJ2-2 | TRBD1 | TRBV4-2 | CASSQDATGVAGELFF | TGTGCCAGCAGCCAAGATGCGACAGGGGTCGCCGGGGAGCTGTTTTTT
once | TRBJ1-6 | . | TRBV7-6 | CASSLGSGRGGSPLHF | TGTGCCAGCAGCTTGGGCAGTGGCAGGGGAGGGTCACCCCTCCACTTT
. | TRBJ2-7 | . | TRBV29-1 | CSVGATPYEQYF | TGCAGCGTTGGGGCCACACCCTACGAGCAGTACTTC
. | TRBJ2-7 | . | TRBV2 | CASSGHRTSSYEQYF | TGTGCCAGCAGTGGACACCGAACCAGCTCCTACGAGCAGTACTTC
. | TRBJ2-5 | . | TRBV5-4 | CASSFGPGLGLQETQYF | .
. | TRBJ1-2 | TRBD1 | TRBV11-2 | CASSFWTGAYGYTF | TGTGCCAGCAGCTTTTGGACAGGGGCCTATGGCTACACCTTC